These 12 T cell receptor beta chains were all obtained from the same sample, sequenced in a study of Ad26.COV2.S vaccination and SARS-CoV-2 variants. Treatment of the sample: around 19 received Ad26.COV2.S at low or high dose, single or two shots; roughly five received placebo; per-sample allocation not given. Sampling took place 63 days after the first vaccine or placebo injection. The protocol was immunoSEQ multiplex PCR, while the TCRdb copy is restricted to in-frame clones and leaves out a portion. The repertoire holds about 350,000 clones, less than 90% seen once, with about 10% in the top ten. The sequencing here drew on peripheral blood, taken in a trial of Ad26.COV2.S vaccine versus placebo. These receptors originate from a person between 18 and 59 years old who received the Ad26.COV2.S COVID-19 vaccine or a placebo.

The CDR3 here is CASGHGRTGANVLTF. CDR3 DNA sequence: TGTGCCAGCGGGCACGGTAGGACTGGGGCCAACGTCCTGACTTTC. The chain is built from TRBV7-9 and TRBJ2-6; D uncertain. Trimming cost V 8 bases and J 2 bases, with 13 bases left between them. The length of the CDR3 is 15 residues. Germline CDR1 is SEHNR and CDR2 is FQNEAQ (reference sequence).

J is TRBJ2-7 and V is TRBV4-3; 12 bases agree with TRBD2. The germline V gene encodes CDR1 LGHNA and CDR2 YSLEER. V dropped 0 bases and J dropped 6; count of bases not matched to a gene: 6. This CDR3 comprises 16 residues. CDR3 loop: CASSQDRRGLAGEQYF. The CDR3 bases are TGCGCCAGCAGCCAAGACCGCCGGGGACTAGCGGGCGAGCAGTACTTC.

The J gene is TRBJ2-1, the V gene TRBV4-1, with 9 positions matching TRBD2. V dropped 3 bases and J dropped 9; count of bases not matched to a gene: 9. CDR3 size: 15 residues. Germline-derived CDR1 and CDR2 are MGHRA and YSYEKL. CDR3 loop: CASSQGAGGLGEQFF. In nucleotides, the CDR3 is TGCGCCAGCAGCCAGGGGGCGGGAGGGCTCGGTGAGCAGTTCTTC.

This clone was seen more than once but under ten times. The rearrangement joins TRBV4-2 to TRBJ1-4; D uncertain. This CDR3 has 14 residues. Germline CDR1 LGHNA, CDR2 YNFKEQ. Trimming took 4 bases from V and 0 from J, leaving 6 bases between them. Written as DNA, the CDR3 is TGTGCCAGCAGCCTGAGAGCAACTAATGAAAAACTGTTTTTT. This translates into CASSLRATNEKLFF.

This CDR3 is CASSIWGLAESSTDTQYF. The CDR3 nucleotides read TGTGCCAGTAGTATTTGGGGACTAGCGGAGAGTAGCACAGATACGCAGTATTTT. The J gene is TRBJ2-3, the V gene TRBV19; TRBD2 agrees at 11 bases. Germline V gives CDR1 LNHDA, CDR2 SQIVND (reference sequence). The V segment lost 3 bases and the J segment 0 bases; nucleotides outside the gene matches: 8. This CDR3 has 18 residues.

This clone was counted at least ten times. The chain recombines TRBV7-8 with TRBJ1-2, with a weak D call TRBD1 (6 bases). This CDR3 spans 18 amino acids. Germline V gene lookup returns CDR1 SGHVS and CDR2 FQNEAQ. V was shortened by 2 bases and J by 3 bases, with 22 bases between the two germline ends. CDR3: CASSLTGLGLRGDYGYTF. The CDR3 DNA follows: TGTGCCAGCAGCTTAACAGGGTTGGGGTTAAGAGGGGACTATGGCTACACCTTC.

The J gene is TRBJ2-1, the V gene TRBV12-5, with 11 bases fitting TRBD2. This CDR3 region has 15 residues. J lost 5 bases, V lost 3 bases, and 3 bases had no gene match. The germline V gene has CDR1 LGHNT and CDR2 FRNRAP. Here the CDR3 DNA reads TGTGCTAGTGGTTTTGGGACTAGCGGTGACAATGAGCAGTTCTTC. It codes for CASGFGTSGDNEQFF.

This chain connects TRBV9 to TRBJ2-1, with no clear D. The CDR3 consists of 14 residues. The germline V and J ends were trimmed by 7 bases and 0 bases, with 11 bases remaining between them. CDR1 is SGDLS, CDR2 YYNGEE, per germline. The CDR3 region is CASSGPNSYNEQFF. In DNA, the CDR3 is TGTGCCAGCTCTGGACCGAACTCCTACAATGAGCAGTTCTTC.

The chain employs TRBV7-9 and TRBJ2-3; 9 nucleotides agree with TRBD2. Germline loops: CDR1 SEHNR, CDR2 FQNEAQ (reference sequence). Trimming removed 5 bases from V and 4 bases from J; junction bases left unmatched: 10. This CDR3 has 16 amino acids. CDR3 DNA sequence: TGTGCCAGCAGCCCCTTGGCGGGAGGGCCAGCAGATACGCAGTATTTT. Its translation is CASSPLAGGPADTQYF.

The rearrangement uses TRBV3-1 (or the pseudogene TRBV3-2) and TRBJ2-5; 8 nucleotides agree with TRBD2. The CDR3 length is 15 residues. The V segment lost 0 bases and the J segment 5 bases; nucleotides outside the gene matches: 5. Germline values: CDR1 LGHDT, CDR2 YNNKEL (reference sequence). CDR3 bases: TGTGCCAGCAGCCAAGATCGGACTAGCCCGGAGACCCAGTACTTC. Translating gives CASSQDRTSPETQYF.

The V and J genes are TRBV11-2 and TRBJ2-1, with 7 nucleotides matching TRBD1. Per germline, CDR1 SGHAT and CDR2 FQNNGV. V shed 5 bases and J 4 bases; nucleotides not matched to a gene: 5. This CDR3 has 14 amino acids. CDR3 coding DNA: TGTGCCAGCAGCACCGGGACAGATTACAATGAGCAGTTCTTC. Its protein is CASSTGTDYNEQFF.

V gene TRBV21-1 combines with J gene TRBJ1-2. TRBV21-1 is a listed pseudogene. This CDR3 comprises 16 residues. DNA for the CDR3: TGTGCCAGCAGCAAAGCCCCGCTTCGAAGGAAGACGTGCTACACCTTC. Translating it yields CASSKAPLRRKTCYTF.